The following is a T cell receptor (beta chain) sequence with its context. This entry comes from a study of blood T cell repertoires in COVID-19. Study-wide context: The study drew acute and convalescent COVID-19 samples from the United States, Italy and Spain. T cells, B-cell-depleted T cells, or PBMCs supplied cDNA or gDNA.

Sequencing was performed with immunoSEQ multiplex PCR; in TCRdb, only in-frame clones are kept and a portion is missing. The sample includes tens of thousands of clones, over 75% seen only once; the top ten take roughly 5.2%. The sequence derives from a human donor in a cohort sampled during active COVID-19. Input material: peripheral blood.

The CDR3 bases are TGCGCCAGCAGGGCCCAGGGGGCGGTTTCCTACGAGCAGTACTTC. The encoded protein is CASRAQGAVSYEQYF. The gene calls are TRBV5-1 and TRBJ2-7; TRBD1 matches at 8 bases. The germline V gene has CDR1 SGHRS and CDR2 YFSETQ. CDR3 length: 15 amino acids. V gave up 5 bases and J gave up 1 base; unmatched junction bases: 8.